A selection of T cell receptor beta chains follows, all from one sample in a study of shared clonotypes between healthy human individuals. Sequenced by immunoSEQ multiplex PCR; TCRdb stores in-frame clones only, minus some. The table has approximately 1.1 million clones, 78% seen once. Input material: memory CD4+ T cells from PBMCs. These receptors all come from a man aged 18 to 30 in good health. Some clones in this sample may be carry-over from other donors' samples. Each CDR3 is given with its conserved first and last residue. The D gene is left open where the match is weak. Size values are once, few and many counts, or a class for expanded clones, and some rows have none.

DNA	CDR3	length	size	V	D	J
TGTGCCTGGAGTGGGGGCCGGTACTACGAGCAGTACTTC	CAWSGGRYYEQYF	13	-	TRBV30	-	TRBJ2-7
TGTGCCAGCAAAACCGCAGGGGGCTTCGGGGAGCTGTTTTTT	CASKTAGGFGELFF	14	-	TRBV28	TRBD1	TRBJ2-2
TGTGCCAGCTCAGGGAAGGGGGCGCGACTAGCGGGAGTCAATGAGCAGTTCTTC	CASSGKGARLAGVNEQFF	18	few	TRBV18	TRBD2	TRBJ2-1
TGTGCCTGGAGTGTACGGGGCAGGGGGGAAAACACTGAAGCTTTCTTT	CAWSVRGRGENTEAFF	16	-	TRBV30	TRBD1	TRBJ1-1
TGCGCCAGCAGCTTGGGGTCAGGGGGGGAGACCCAGTACTTC	CASSLGSGGETQYF	14	-	TRBV5-1	-	TRBJ2-5
TGCAGCGTACCAGCGGGAGGGTCCTACAATGAGCAGTTCTTC	CSVPAGGSYNEQFF	14	-	TRBV29-1	TRBD2	TRBJ2-1
TGCAGCGTTGTCGTACAAAGCAATCAGCCCCAGCATTTT	CSVVVQSNQPQHF	13	few	TRBV29-1	-	TRBJ1-5
TGCAGTGCCACAGGGGGCTCTGAAGCTTTCTTT	CSATGGSEAFF	11	-	TRBV20-1	TRBD1	TRBJ1-1
TGTGCCAGCAGCTTAGCGAGGGGAGCGGGCTACGAGCAGTACTTC	CASSLARGAGYEQYF	15	-	TRBV7-9	-	TRBJ2-7
TGTGCCAGCAGTATTACAGATACGCAGTATTTT	CASSITDTQYF	11	once	TRBV28	-	TRBJ2-3
TGTGCCAGCAGTTCATCTTACGGAGGAGCGGGGGAGCTGTTTTTT	CASSSSYGGAGELFF	15	-	TRBV28	-	TRBJ2-2
TGTGCCAGTAGTATAGGGGTGCACACTGAAGCTTTCTTT	CASSIGVHTEAFF	13	-	TRBV19	-	TRBJ1-1
TGTGCCAGCAGCCGACAGATTAGCACAGATACGCAGTATTTT	CASSRQISTDTQYF	14	once	TRBV7-9	-	TRBJ2-3
TGTGCCAGCAGCCGCCCCGGGCAGGGCATGAACAATGAGCAGTTCTTC	CASSRPGQGMNNEQFF	16	many	TRBV11-2	-	TRBJ2-1
TGTGCCAGCAGCTTAGGGCGGGTACCCCACACTGAAGCTTTCTTT	CASSLGRVPHTEAFF	15	-	TRBV7-9	-	TRBJ1-1
TGTGCCAGCAGCAAGGGATTGTGGCAGCCCCAGCATTTT	CASSKGLWQPQHF	13	-	TRBV27	-	TRBJ1-5
TGTGCCAGCAGACCCCGGGGGTCCGCTAGGGCCGGGGAGCTGTTTTTT	CASRPRGSARAGELFF	16	-	TRBV7-9	-	TRBJ2-2
TGTGCCTGGAATAGCGGGAGGCTCACTAAGCAGTTCTTC	CAWNSGRLTKQFF	13	once	TRBV30	TRBD2	TRBJ2-1
TGTGCCAGCTCATTGACTAGAACCCCCTCCTACGAGCAGTACTTC	CASSLTRTPSYEQYF	15	-	TRBV18	-	TRBJ2-7
TGTGCCAGCAGTGAAGGGGGTAGAGACTGGTATGGCTACACCTTC	CASSEGGRDWYGYTF	15	-	TRBV25-1	-	TRBJ1-2
TGTGCCAGCAGCGCCGGCACTAGCTCTGGAAACACCATATATTTT	CASSAGTSSGNTIYF	15	few	TRBV7-7	-	TRBJ1-3
TGTGCCAGCAGCTCGGGACTAGCGGTGGGGGAGCAGTACTTC	CASSSGLAVGEQYF	14	once	TRBV5-4	TRBD2	TRBJ2-7
TGTGCCAGCAGTTCCACAGGGATCTCTGGAAACACCATATATTTT	CASSSTGISGNTIYF	15	-	TRBV6-6	-	TRBJ1-3
TGTGCCAGCAGCGTTAGATGGGGAGCGGCTAGCACAGATACGCAGTATTTT	CASSVRWGAASTDTQYF	17	-	TRBV7-2	-	TRBJ2-3
TGCGCCAGCAGCCAGGCGGGGTCCGCAGATACGCAGTATTTT	CASSQAGSADTQYF	14	few	TRBV4-1	-	TRBJ2-3
TGTGCCAGCAGCTCCCGGACTAGCGGGGTGGTCTACAATGAGCAGTTCTTC	CASSSRTSGVVYNEQFF	17	-	TRBV7-8	TRBD2	TRBJ2-1
TGTGCCAGCAGCTTTCACCCTAAAGAGACCCAGTACTTC	CASSFHPKETQYF	13	-	TRBV7-2	-	TRBJ2-5
TGCGCCAGCAGCCAAGCTCGGGAGTATGGCTACACCTTC	CASSQAREYGYTF	13	-	TRBV4-3	-	TRBJ1-2
TGCGCCAGCAGCTTGGCCCCGGGACAGGGCCTCTACGAGCAGTACTTC	CASSLAPGQGLYEQYF	16	-	TRBV5-1	TRBD1	TRBJ2-7
TGTGCCAGCAGTCGCGCAAACACTGAAGCTTTCTTT	CASSRANTEAFF	12	-	TRBV6-5	-	TRBJ1-1
TGTGCCAGCCGCTGGACCGGGGAGCTGTTTTTT	CASRWTGELFF	11	once	TRBV6-1	-	TRBJ2-2
TGTGCCAGCGCCCCGCAAGGGAATGAGCAGTTCTTC	CASAPQGNEQFF	12	-	TRBV7-2	-	TRBJ2-1
TGTGCCAGCAGCGTAGCAGGATACTACAATGAGCAGTTCTTC	CASSVAGYYNEQFF	14	few	TRBV9	-	TRBJ2-1